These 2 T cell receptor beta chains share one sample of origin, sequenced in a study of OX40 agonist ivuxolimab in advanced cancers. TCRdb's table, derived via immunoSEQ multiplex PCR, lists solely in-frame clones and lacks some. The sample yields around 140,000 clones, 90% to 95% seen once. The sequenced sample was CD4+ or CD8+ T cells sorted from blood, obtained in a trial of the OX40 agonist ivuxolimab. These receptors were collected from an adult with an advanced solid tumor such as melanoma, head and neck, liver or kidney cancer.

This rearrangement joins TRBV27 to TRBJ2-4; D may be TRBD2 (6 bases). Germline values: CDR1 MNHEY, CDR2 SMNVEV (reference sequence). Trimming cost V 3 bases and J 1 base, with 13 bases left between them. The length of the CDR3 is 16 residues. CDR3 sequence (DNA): TGTGCCAGCAGTTTTTTTGGCGGGGTGGCCAAAAACATTCAGTACTTC. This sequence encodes CASSFFGGVAKNIQYF.

CDR3 protein: CASSYSRHSQETQYF. Written as DNA, the CDR3 is TGTGCCAGCAGTTACTCCCGGCATTCCCAAGAGACCCAGTACTTC. The V and J genes are TRBV6-5 and TRBJ2-5; no reliable D call. Germline assignment: CDR1 MNHEY and CDR2 SVGAGI. CDR3 length equals 15 residues. V lost 0 bases and J 1 base, leaving 9 bases between the germline ends.